This T cell receptor beta chain emerged from a study of blood T cell repertoires in COVID-19. Whole-study context: The origin of the acute and convalescent COVID-19 samples was the United States, Italy and Spain. T cells, B-cell-depleted T cells, or PBMCs supplied cDNA or gDNA.

This clone was observed a few times. The CDR3 totals 17 residues. The germline gives CDR1 SGHTS, CDR2 YDEGEE. V lost 5 bases, J lost 3 bases, and 11 bases stayed unmatched. In the source study's methods: Using reference gene primer amplification, nucleated cell counts were estimated. TCRdb's copy holds only in-frame clones and misses some; the assay was immunoSEQ multiplex PCR. V and J calls plus clone size are reproduced from that table; the DNA served to infer D and trimming. Seen here are 100,000 or so clones, more than 70% observed once, and the top ten hold around 0.47%. This receptor was obtained from a man aged 60-69 years with acute or convalescent COVID-19. Sequencing was performed on peripheral blood. J is TRBJ1-2 and V is TRBV5-8, with 12 positions matching TRBD1. CDR3 region: CASRRSGTGGEYYGYTF. CDR3 in DNA: TGTGCCAGCAGAAGGTCCGGGACAGGGGGCGAGTACTATGGCTACACCTTC.